The clone carrying this TCR beta chain was picked up a small number of times. Its target is not known. The data are from a study of T cells in Graves' hyperthyroidism and ophthalmopathy. Study-level background: Any treatment followed the collection of peripheral blood at initial diagnosis.

TCR beta CDR3 regions were amplified from RNA. The primer set for the first-round RT-PCR of the TCR CDR3 was HTBI. TCRdb fed the multiplex PCR reads into MiXCR, producing one record per CDR3 protein. The sample contains under 450,000 distinct CDR3 sequences, roughly 12% of which appear only once. Whole-study findings and limits: A model of 13 V-J features distinguished ophthalmopathy from stable hyperthyroidism.

The trim removed 5 bases at V and 3 bases at J, leaving 16 bases unmatched. Germline CDR1 and CDR2: MGHDK and SYGVNS. The CDR3 contains 17 residues. This TCR was recovered from a man younger than 40 with Graves' hyperthyroidism that later progressed to Graves' ophthalmopathy. The sample was blood. The chain has TRBV25-1 and TRBJ2-7, with 7 bases lining up with TRBD1. The CDR3 reads CASSNRDSHYNDYEQYF. CDR3 in DNA: TGTGCCAGCAGTAACCGGGACAGCCACTACAATGACTACGAGCAGTACTTC.